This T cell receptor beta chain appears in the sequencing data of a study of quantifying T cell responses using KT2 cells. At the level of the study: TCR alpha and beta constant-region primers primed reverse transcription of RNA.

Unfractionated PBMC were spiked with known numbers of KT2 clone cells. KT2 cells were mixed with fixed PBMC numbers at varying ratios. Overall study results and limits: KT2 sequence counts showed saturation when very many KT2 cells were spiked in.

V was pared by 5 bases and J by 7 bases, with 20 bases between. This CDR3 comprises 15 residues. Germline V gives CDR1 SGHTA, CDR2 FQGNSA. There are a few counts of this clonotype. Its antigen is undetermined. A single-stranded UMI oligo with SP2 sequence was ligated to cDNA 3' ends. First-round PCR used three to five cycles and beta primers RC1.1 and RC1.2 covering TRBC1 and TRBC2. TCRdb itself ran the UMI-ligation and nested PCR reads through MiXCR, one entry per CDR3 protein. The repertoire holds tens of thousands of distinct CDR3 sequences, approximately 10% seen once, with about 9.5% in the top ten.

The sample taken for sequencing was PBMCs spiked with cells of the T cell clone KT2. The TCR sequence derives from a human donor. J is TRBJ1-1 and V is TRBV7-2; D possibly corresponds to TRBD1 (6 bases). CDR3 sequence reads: CASSPPNRAGNEAFF. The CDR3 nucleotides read TGTGCCAGCAGCCCACCTAACAGGGCAGGTAATGAAGCTTTCTTT.